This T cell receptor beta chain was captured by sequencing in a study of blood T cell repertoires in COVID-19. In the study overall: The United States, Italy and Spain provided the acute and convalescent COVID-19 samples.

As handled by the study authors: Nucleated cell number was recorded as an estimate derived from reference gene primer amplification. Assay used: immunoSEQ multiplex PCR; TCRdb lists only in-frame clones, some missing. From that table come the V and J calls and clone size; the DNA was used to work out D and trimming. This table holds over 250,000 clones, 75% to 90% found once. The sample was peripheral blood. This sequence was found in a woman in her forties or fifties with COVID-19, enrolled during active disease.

The CDR3 bases are TGCGCCAGCAGCTTGGAACAGCTGAAAGAGACCCAGTACTTC. Translated: CASSLEQLKETQYF. The chain has TRBV5-1 and TRBJ2-5; D uncertain. Between the trimmed V and J ends, which lost 0 bases and 3 bases, there was a span of 9 bases. This CDR3 contains 14 residues. The germline V gene encodes CDR1 SGHRS and CDR2 YFSETQ.